The present T cell receptor (beta chain) was sequenced within a study of T cell responses to AZD1222 COVID-19 vaccine. Study-wide points: There were mostly white British donors and more females than males, and clonal diversity was possibly underestimated.

Deletions cut 4 bases from V and 0 bases from J, with 9 bases between. This CDR3 is 14 amino acids long. Germline V lookup: CDR1 MNHEY, CDR2 SVGAGI. Second doses at about 4 or about 12 weeks were pooled. Comment on this clone: Its cognate antigen is unknown.

Repertoires were generated with immunoSEQ multiplex PCR, while TCRdb's copy carries only in-frame clones and drops some. This sample has about 84,000 clones, with approximately 85% found just once. This clonotype was obtained from an adult who received the AZD1222 COVID-19 vaccine. Sequenced here: peripheral blood, sampled 28 days after the second AZD1222 dose. V and J are TRBV6-5 and TRBJ1-1; no clear D gene. CDR3 loop: CASSFGPMNTEAFF. In nucleotides, the CDR3 is TGTGCCAGCAGTTTTGGACCGATGAACACTGAAGCTTTCTTT.